This TCR beta chain was obtained from a study of identical twins (dated by TCRdb to the mid-2010s). For the wider study: To test whether fetal clonotypes persist, the study used deep sequencing on TCR alpha and beta repertoires from monozygotic twins, unrelated adults of various ages, and cord blood. To rule out contamination, replicate twin experiments were performed at different times with different library preparation protocols.

The method was 5' RACE. Instrument on record: Illumina HiSeq 2000. A universal primer binding site was added through template switching, and the final cDNA carried a unique molecular identifier so that TCR cDNA molecules could be counted accurately. Specific primers in the conserved constant-segment region were used to synthesize first-strand cDNA for TCR alpha and beta chains. To control for contamination, every cDNA library was double barcoded, receiving both a SMART-Mk sample barcode and Illumina barcodes. Two successive PCR steps introduced TruSeq adapter sequences along with Illumina sample barcodes. TCR alpha and beta cDNA libraries were sequenced on the Illumina HiSeq platform with custom primers. As for how the authors treated the data: Raw reads were processed with MiGEC to extract unique molecular identifiers, and MiXCR was used to determine CDR3 positions. Recombination models were inferred per individual with the repgenHMM and IGoR tools using an EM algorithm. The analysis of shared clonotypes was done with the tcR package in R, with sharing normalized by the product of cloneset sizes. To study raw recombination without the effects of thymic and clonal selection, out-of-frame nonproductive sequences were analyzed. The public reads were quality trimmed at Q25 with fastp and then assembled into clones with MiXCR by TCRdb, keeping productive beta chains. For every CDR3 protein sequence, its rows merge into one entry that carries the most common genes and DNA. The V and J calls follow TCRdb's processing rather than the paper's. Counted in this sample were 200,000 to 250,000 distinct CDR3 sequences; 9.5% to 15% of them appeared once. The top ten clonotypes cover roughly 4.2% of the sample.

Every donor was a healthy Caucasian. Three pairs of female monozygotic twins, all aged roughly 18 to 29 years, made up the twin cohort. Miltenyi CD45RO+ enrichment and human naive T-cell isolation kits were used to isolate memory (CD45RO+) and naive T cells from PBMC. The study at large found these results: Because the same donors could not be followed over many years, the conclusions depended on cross-sectional statistical analysis. Abundant cord blood beta clonotypes carried fewer insertions; young adult naive repertoires showed a weaker similar trend, while memory repertoires showed none. Compared with coincidental sharing between unrelated individuals, out-of-frame TCR alpha sequences shared between twins showed an excess of sequences with low generation probability. A weaker excess of twin sharing was found in beta out-of-frame sequences because the signal-to-noise ratio was lowered by fewer shared sequences. In monozygotic twins, recombination models systematically underestimated out-of-frame TCR alpha sharing, but the models matched the sharing seen between unrelated individuals. Invariant T cells such as MAIT and iNKT could partly confound zero-insertion analyses, though diverse VJ usage argued against this for most clonotypes.

In the case of this clonotype: What this receptor recognizes is not known. No base-level quality is on record; no much larger clone is a single base apart.

The data were also submitted as part of a second study, on yellow fever vaccine responses in identical twins. As the second study states: The T cell response to vaccination in identical twins was reported by the authors to appear partly convergent and partly personalized. In identical twins, the study followed T cell clones that responded to the vaccine with precision.

The sequenced sample consisted of memory (CD45RO+) T cells sorted from blood. Taken with the paper, the label for cell subset or site translates to: CD45RO+ enriched T cells. The TCR comes from a woman aged 18-29 years in good health.

The base sequence is TGTGCCAGCAGCCAACGGTTGGGGGAGACGGGGAAGGTACGTGGCTACACCTTC. Its amino acids are CASSQRLGETGKVRGYTF. The chain links TRBV9 with TRBJ1-2, with a tentative D gene TRBD1 over 5 matching bases. Looking up the germline V gene yields CDR1 SGDLS and CDR2 YYNGEE. V sheds 4 bases and J sheds 7 bases, leaving 29 bases between their ends. From the cysteine through the phenylalanine, the CDR3 covers 18 amino acids. Just the 54-base CDR3 DNA is kept, in frame starting at base 1. The full variable domain, completed from the reference TRBV9 and TRBJ1-2 proteins outside the CDR3, reads DSGVTQTPKHLITATGQRVTLRCSPRSGDLSVYWYQQSLDQGLQFLIQYYNGEERAKGNILERFSAQQFPDLHSELNLSSLELGDSALYFCASSQRLGETGKVRGYTFGSGTRLTVV.